This TCR beta chain was sequenced in a study of blood T cell repertoires in COVID-19. Study context: The United States, Italy and Spain were the sources of the acute and convalescent COVID-19 samples. PBMCs, B-cell-depleted T cells, or T cells were the source of the cDNA or gDNA that made up the material.

Original processing methods: Estimation of nucleated cell counts relied on the amplification of reference gene primers. Data came from immunoSEQ multiplex PCR; TCRdb stores just in-frame clones and leaves some out. The DNA gave D and trimming, while V, J and clone size come from that table. The top ten hold approximately 1.9% of the sample, which has 70,000 or so clones, about nine tenths seen once. The CDR3 loop spans 14 amino acids. With 1 base removed from V and 1 base from J, the gap between germline ends came to 7 bases. Germline CDR1 reads MNHNS; CDR2 reads SASEGT. Specimen: peripheral blood. This receptor was taken from a man aged 25-40 years with acute or convalescent COVID-19. The chain combines TRBV6-1 with TRBJ1-1; TRBD1 is a possible D gene (5 bases). The CDR3 loop reads CASSEVGGNTEAFF. The DNA for the CDR3 is TGTGCCAGCAGTGAAGTGGGGGGGAACACTGAAGCTTTCTTT.